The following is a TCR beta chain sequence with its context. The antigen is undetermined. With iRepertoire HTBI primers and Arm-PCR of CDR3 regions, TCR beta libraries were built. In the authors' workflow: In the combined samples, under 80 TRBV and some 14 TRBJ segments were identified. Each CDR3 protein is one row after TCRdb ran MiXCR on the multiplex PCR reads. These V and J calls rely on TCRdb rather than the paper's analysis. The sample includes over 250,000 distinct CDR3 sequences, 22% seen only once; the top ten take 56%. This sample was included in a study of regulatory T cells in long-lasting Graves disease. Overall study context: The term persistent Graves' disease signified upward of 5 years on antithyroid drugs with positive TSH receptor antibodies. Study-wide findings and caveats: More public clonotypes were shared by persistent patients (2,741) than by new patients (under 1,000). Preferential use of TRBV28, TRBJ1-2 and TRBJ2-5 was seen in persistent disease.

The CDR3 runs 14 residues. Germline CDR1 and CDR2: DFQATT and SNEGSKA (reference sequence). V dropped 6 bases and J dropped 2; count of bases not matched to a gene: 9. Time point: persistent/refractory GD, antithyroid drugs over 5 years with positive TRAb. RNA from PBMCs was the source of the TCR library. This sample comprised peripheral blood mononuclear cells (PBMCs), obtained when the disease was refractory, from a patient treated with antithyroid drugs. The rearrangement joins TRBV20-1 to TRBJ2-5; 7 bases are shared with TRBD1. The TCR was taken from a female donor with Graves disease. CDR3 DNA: TGCAGTGCGGCCCGGGCCAGGGGGCAAGAGACCCAGTACTTC. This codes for CSAARARGQETQYF.